The clone carrying this TCR beta chain has at least ten counts. The data were obtained in a study of spatial heterogeneity in lung cancer. Study overall: Consistently, beta-chain sequences turned up in larger numbers than alpha-chain sequences did. The library had UMIs, and each TCR and UMI pair averaged more than ten raw reads.

The V gene lost 6 bases and the J gene lost 9 bases, with 24 bases spanning the gap. Per germline, CDR1 MNHEY and CDR2 SVGAGI. CDR3 length: 16 amino acids. Indicated time point: sample taken at primary tumor resection. Frozen PBMC, nontumor lung or tumor provided whole RNA, which was sequenced unsorted. Patients with untreated early-stage non-small cell lung cancer, numbering 55 to 80, were the donors. In the library, each TCR cDNA molecule bore its own unique molecular identifier. From the 5' RACE reads, TCRdb called clonotypes with MiXCR, one entry per CDR3 protein. Seen here are approximately 40,000 distinct CDR3 sequences, 6.5% to 8.5% observed once, and the top ten hold 35% to 55%.

The sequenced sample was PBMCs, obtained at surgery. V and J are TRBV6-5 and TRBJ2-1; perhaps TRBD2 as D (5 bases). This receptor was taken from a female donor with early-stage non-small cell lung cancer. The CDR3, as DNA: TGTGCCAGCAGCCGCCCGGGGTTCCCTGATTTGGTTGAGCAGTTCTTC. Protein: CASSRPGFPDLVEQFF.